The clone carrying this T cell receptor beta chain was observed once. As handled by the study authors: Reference gene primer amplification gave nucleated cell count estimates. Produced via immunoSEQ multiplex PCR; TCRdb's table is partial and in-frame only. From that table come the V and J calls and clone size; the DNA was used to work out D and trimming. Of about 210,000 clones in the sample, roughly 85% were seen once. This specimen belongs to a study of blood T cell repertoires in COVID-19. Study context: Both acute and convalescent COVID-19 samples were obtained from the United States, Italy and Spain. Nucleic acid was either cDNA or gDNA, and it came from T cells, B-cell-depleted T cells, or PBMCs.

Patients at the Seattle site were enrolled during active infection and followed longitudinally. This CDR3 region has 14 residues. Germline V gene data show CDR1 as SEHNR and CDR2 as FQNEAQ (reference sequence). Trimming removed 5 bases from V and 0 bases from J, with 11 bases in between. Sequenced: peripheral blood. The TCR was taken from a man aged 50 to 59 with COVID-19, enrolled during active disease. V and J are TRBV7-9 and TRBJ2-7; a weak D match, TRBD1 (6 bases). This CDR3 is CASSPDRSSYEQYF. For the CDR3, the DNA is TGTGCCAGCAGCCCCGACAGGAGCTCCTACGAGCAGTACTTC.